What follows are 11 T cell receptor beta chains derived from one specimen sequenced in a study of shared clonotypes between healthy human individuals. Data came from immunoSEQ multiplex PCR; TCRdb stores just in-frame clones and leaves some out. The repertoire consists of over 950,000 clones, with roughly 80% occurring once and the leading ten covering more than 0.85%. The sequenced sample consisted of memory CD4+ T cells from PBMCs. As to subset: CD45RA-negative fraction. The receptors shown here come from a man younger than 35 in good health. Some clones in this sample may be carry-over from other donors' samples.

This clone was observed a handful of times. This chain connects TRBV19 to TRBJ1-5, with 9 nucleotides matching TRBD1. V lost 6 bases to trimming and J lost 1 base; unmatched junction nucleotides: 10. Germline CDR1 and CDR2: LNHDA and SQIVND (reference sequence). The CDR3 covers 17 residues. The CDR3 bases are TGTGCCAGTAGATGGGCCACAGGGGGCAGGAGCAATCAGCCCCAGCATTTT. It codes for CASRWATGGRSNQPQHF.

The gene calls are TRBV23-1 and TRBJ1-2, with D perhaps matching TRBD1 (5 bases). TRBV23-1 is given ORF status, its function remaining uncertain. The CDR3 covers 13 residues. The V end was cut by 4 bases, the J end by 7 bases, with 13 bases between. CDR3 sequence (DNA): TGCGCCAGCAGTCCAGACAGCCGACGTGGCTACACCTTC. Its protein is CASSPDSRRGYTF.

The gene calls are TRBV7-3 and TRBJ1-2, with TRBD1 matching 7 bases. The length of the CDR3 is 15 residues. The germline gives CDR1 SGHTA, CDR2 FQGTGA. The J segment lost 0 bases and the V segment lost 2 bases, leaving 3 bases of the junction unmatched. CDR3 DNA: TGTGCCAGCAGCTTAGAAGGGGGCTCTAACTATGGCTACACCTTC. It specifies CASSLEGGSNYGYTF.

This clone was counted only a few times. The rearrangement links TRBV11-1 to TRBJ2-5, with TRBD2 matching over 12 bases. V shed 10 bases and J 4 bases; nucleotides not matched to a gene: 7. This CDR3 has 14 residues. Germline V CDR1 and CDR2: SGHAT, FQDESV (reference sequence). The CDR3, as DNA: TGTGCCACTCGACTAGCGGGAGATTCAGAGACCCAGTACTTC. It specifies CATRLAGDSETQYF.

The genes are TRBV7-2 and TRBJ1-1; the D gene is possibly TRBD1 (5 bases). CDR1 is SGHTA and CDR2 is FQGNSA in the germline V gene. The CDR3 has 17 amino acids. Trimming removed 2 bases at V and 1 base at J, with 17 bases between. CDR3 sequence (DNA): TGTGCCAGCAGCTTACCTTACCGCAGGGCCCCGAACACTGAAGCTTTCTTT. Its protein product is CASSLPYRRAPNTEAFF. Full variable domain (remainder filled in from reference TRBV7-2 and TRBJ1-1): GAGVSQSPSNKVTEKGKDVELRCDPISGHTALYWYRQSLGQGLEFLIYFQGNSAPDKSGLPSDRFSAERTGGSVSTLTIQRTQQEDSAVYLCASSLPYRRAPNTEAFFGQGTRLTVV.

The CDR3 reads CASSLSSSPGIDGTQYF. The DNA of the CDR3 is TGTGCCAGCAGCTTAAGTTCGTCGCCGGGAATTGACGGGACCCAGTACTTC. The chain employs TRBV11-2 and TRBJ2-5, with D possibly matching TRBD2 (5 bases). The CDR3 has 17 residues. Germline lookup yields CDR1 SGHAT and CDR2 FQNNGV. Trimming took off 2 bases at V and 7 bases at J, with 23 bases between the two ends.

Comment on this clone: Other nucleotide sequences from this sample produce the same CDR3. This chain links TRBV7-2 with TRBJ2-5, with 14 positions matching TRBD2. The junction had 3 bases not matched to a gene; V was cut back by 1 base and J by 5 bases. The germline gives CDR1 SGHTA, CDR2 FQGNSA. This CDR3 is built from 16 residues. The CDR3 DNA sequence: TGTGCCAGCAGCTTAGGACTAGCGGGAGGGCGCGAGACCCAGTACTTC. Residues: CASSLGLAGGRETQYF.

The V gene is TRBV28, the J gene TRBJ1-6; D call uncertain. Germline V gene lookup returns CDR1 MDHEN and CDR2 SYDVKM. The CDR3 runs to 16 residues. The ends were cut back, 2 bases at V and 9 bases at J, with 17 bases in the middle. CDR3 DNA sequence: TGTGCCAGCAGTTTAGAAGCTGGTTTAATGAGTTCACCCCTCCACTTT. As protein: CASSLEAGLMSSPLHF. Drawing the rest from reference TRBV28 and TRBJ1-6, the complete variable domain is DVKVTQSSRYLVKRTGEKVFLECVQDMDHENMFWYRQDPGLGLRLIYFSYDVKMKEKGDIPEGYSVSREKKERFSLILESASTNQTSMYLCASSLEAGLMSSPLHFGNGTRLTVT.

The chain couples TRBV23-1 to TRBJ2-7; perhaps TRBD2 as D (5 bases). TRBV23-1 is an ORF for which the function is uncertain. V was trimmed by 9 bases and J by 2 bases, leaving 14 bases between them. The CDR3 has 13 amino acids. The CDR3 nucleotides are TGCGCCAGAAGGGAGCCAGGACCCTACGAGCAGTACTTC. Translated, it gives CARREPGPYEQYF.

The chain recombines TRBV6-6 with TRBJ1-2; D gene unclear. From germline, CDR1 is MNHNY and CDR2 SVGAGI (reference sequence). Trimming pared 2 bases from V and 7 bases from J, leaving 11 bases between. The length of the CDR3 is 13 residues. CDR3 residues: CASSYGQLGGYTF. The CDR3 nucleotides read TGTGCCAGCAGTTACGGGCAGTTAGGTGGCTACACCTTC.

This clone was counted a few times. This chain connects TRBV5-1 to TRBJ2-7, with D hard to call. Germline assignment: CDR1 SGHRS and CDR2 YFSETQ. V was clipped by 5 bases and J by 2 bases, with 11 bases between them. CDR3 length: 13 residues. DNA for the CDR3: TGCGCCAGCAGAGAGGCGGTGACCTACGAGCAGTACTTC. Protein product: CASREAVTYEQYF. The full variable domain, its missing parts supplied by reference TRBV5-1 and TRBJ2-7, is KAGVTQTPRYLIKTRGQQVTLSCSPISGHRSVSWYQQTPGQGLQFLFEYFSETQRNKGNFPGRFSGRQFSNSRSEMNVSTLELGDSALYLCASREAVTYEQYFGPGTRLTVT.